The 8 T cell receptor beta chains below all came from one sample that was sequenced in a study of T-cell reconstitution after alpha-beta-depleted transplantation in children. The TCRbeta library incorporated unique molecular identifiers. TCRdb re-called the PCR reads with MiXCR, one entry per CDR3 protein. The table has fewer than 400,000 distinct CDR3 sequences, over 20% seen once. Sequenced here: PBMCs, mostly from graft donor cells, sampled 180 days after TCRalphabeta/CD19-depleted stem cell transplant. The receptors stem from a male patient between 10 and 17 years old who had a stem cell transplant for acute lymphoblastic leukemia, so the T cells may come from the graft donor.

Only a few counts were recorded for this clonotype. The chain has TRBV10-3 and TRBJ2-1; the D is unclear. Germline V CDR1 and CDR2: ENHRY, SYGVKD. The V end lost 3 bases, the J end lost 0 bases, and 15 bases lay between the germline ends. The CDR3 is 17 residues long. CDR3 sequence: CAISDNKGERSYNEQFF. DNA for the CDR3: TGTGCCATCAGTGATAACAAAGGAGAGCGCTCCTACAATGAGCAGTTCTTC.

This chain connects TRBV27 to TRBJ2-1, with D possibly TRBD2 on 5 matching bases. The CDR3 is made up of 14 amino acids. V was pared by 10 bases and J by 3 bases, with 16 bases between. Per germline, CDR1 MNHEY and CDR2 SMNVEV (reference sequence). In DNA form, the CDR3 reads TGTGCCACCACCCCCAGCGGCTACTACAATGAGCAGTTCTTC. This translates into CATTPSGYYNEQFF.

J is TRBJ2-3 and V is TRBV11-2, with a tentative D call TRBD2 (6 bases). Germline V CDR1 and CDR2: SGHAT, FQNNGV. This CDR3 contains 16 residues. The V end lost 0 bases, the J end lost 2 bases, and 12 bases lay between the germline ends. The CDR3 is CASSLEPGLFTDTQYF. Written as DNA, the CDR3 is TGTGCCAGCAGCTTAGAGCCGGGACTGTTCACAGATACGCAGTATTTT.

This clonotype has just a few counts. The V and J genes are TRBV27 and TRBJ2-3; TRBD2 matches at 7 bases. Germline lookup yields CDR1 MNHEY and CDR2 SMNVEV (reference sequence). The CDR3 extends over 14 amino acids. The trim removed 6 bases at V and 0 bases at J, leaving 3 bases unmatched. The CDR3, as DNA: TGTGCCAGCAGGGGACTAACCAGCACAGATACGCAGTATTTT. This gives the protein CASRGLTSTDTQYF.

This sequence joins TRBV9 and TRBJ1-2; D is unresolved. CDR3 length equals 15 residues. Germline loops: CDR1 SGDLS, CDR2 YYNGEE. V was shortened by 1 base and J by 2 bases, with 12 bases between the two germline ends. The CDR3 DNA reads TGTGCCAGCAGCGTAACCCCCGGGCCGAACTATGGCTACACCTTC. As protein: CASSVTPGPNYGYTF.

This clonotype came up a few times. In DNA, the CDR3 is TGCAGTGCCCAACTCGGGTTGGCGGGGATGAGCACAGATACGCAGTATTTT. Its translation is CSAQLGLAGMSTDTQYF. The V gene is TRBV20-1, the J gene TRBJ2-3; TRBD2 might be the D (6 bases). Per the germline V gene, CDR1 is DFQATT and CDR2 is SNEGSKA (reference sequence). This CDR3 comprises 17 residues. V dropped 6 bases and J dropped 0 bases, with 22 bases sitting between them.

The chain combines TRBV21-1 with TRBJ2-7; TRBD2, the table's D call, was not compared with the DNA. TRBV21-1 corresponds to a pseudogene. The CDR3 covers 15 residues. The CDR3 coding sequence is TGTGCCAGCAGCCGGCGAAGGAGCGGGAGGATCGAGCAGTACTTC. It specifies CASSRRRSGRIEQYF.

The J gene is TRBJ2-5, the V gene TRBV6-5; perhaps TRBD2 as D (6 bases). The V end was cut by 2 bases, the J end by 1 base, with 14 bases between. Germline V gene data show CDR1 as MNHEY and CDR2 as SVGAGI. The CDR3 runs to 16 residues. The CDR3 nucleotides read TGTGCCAGCAGTTACGGCATTAGCGGAACCCAAGAGACCCAGTACTTC. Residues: CASSYGISGTQETQYF.